The sample holds many counts of the clone carrying this T cell receptor beta chain. Its cognate antigen is unknown. Germline V gives CDR1 SGHTA, CDR2 FQGNSA. The CDR3 consists of 16 residues. With 3 bases removed from V and 4 bases from J, the gap between germline ends came to 16 bases. This record belongs to a study of T cell repertoires in cytomegalovirus infection. For the study at large: CMV epitopes used comprised recently identified HLA-C-restricted ones and well-studied HLA-B-restricted ones. General study results and limits: Cumulative public TCR beta family frequency identified carriers of CMV plus the relevant HLA. The study found HLA-C-restricted CMV-specific TCR beta clonotypes dominating the ex vivo response.

TCRdb reprocessed the reads with MiXCR, giving one entry per CDR3 protein. The sample holds 450,000 to 650,000 distinct CDR3 sequences, almost 40% seen once. The sequenced sample was cultured PBMCs, obtained from culture after CMV antigen stimulation. V is TRBV7-2 and J is TRBJ1-3; maybe TRBD1 (6 bases). This sequence was found in a human donor in good health (CMV status not recorded). Some clones in this sample may be carry-over from other donors' samples. CDR3: CASSFLGGLRGNTIYF. The CDR3 DNA sequence: TGTGCCAGCAGCTTCTTGGGGGGGCTGCGCGGAAACACCATATATTTT. The full variable domain, its missing parts supplied by reference TRBV7-2 and TRBJ1-3, is GAGVSQSPSNKVTEKGKDVELRCDPISGHTALYWYRQSLGQGLEFLIYFQGNSAPDKSGLPSDRFSAERTGGSVSTLTIQRTQQEDSAVYLCASSFLGGLRGNTIYFGEGSWLTVV.